These T cell receptor beta chains were read from a single sample in a study of blood T cell repertoires in COVID-19. Sequencing used immunoSEQ multiplex PCR; TCRdb keeps in-frame clones, though not all of them. The data hold fewer than 200,000 clones, with 70% to 90% observed a single time. Sequencing was done on a sample of peripheral blood. These receptors all stem from a man aged 55 to 70 who had recovered from COVID-19. Both conserved end residues are part of each CDR3. D genes are given only for firm matches. For some rows the clone size is stated as once, few or many, or as a class when expanded; others skip it.

cdr3_aa cdr3_nt clone_size v_call d_call j_call
CASRGTVNQPQHF TGTGCCAGCAGAGGGACAGTCAATCAGCCCCAGCATTTT - TRBV12-3/TRBV12-4 TRBD1 TRBJ1-5
CASSSQGPELSNQPQHF TGTGCCAGCAGTTCCCAGGGGCCGGAATTAAGCAATCAGCCCCAGCATTTT - TRBV27 - TRBJ1-5
CASSQGHVTDTQYF TGCGCCAGCAGCCAAGGGCATGTCACAGATACGCAGTATTTT - TRBV4-3 - TRBJ2-3
CAISEGSGGPNTEAFF TGTGCCATCAGTGAGGGTTCAGGGGGCCCGAACACTGAAGCTTTCTTT - TRBV10-3 TRBD1 TRBJ1-1
CASSPGQGLQPQHF TGTGCCAGCAGCCCAGGACAGGGGCTTCAGCCCCAGCATTTT - TRBV9 TRBD1 TRBJ1-5
CASSTTGGGNTIYF TGTGCCAGCAGCACCACAGGGGGAGGAAACACCATATATTTT - TRBV7-3 TRBD1 TRBJ1-3
CASSFGQAPGELFF TGTGCCAGCAGTTTCGGACAGGCCCCCGGGGAGCTGTTTTTT - TRBV27 TRBD1 TRBJ2-2
CASSPRLAGGTSTDTQYF TGTGCCAGCAGCCCTAGACTAGCGGGGGGGACTAGCACAGATACGCAGTATTTT - TRBV11-2 TRBD2 TRBJ2-3
CASSPGNEKLFF TGTGCCAGCAGTCCAGGGAATGAAAAACTGTTTTTT - TRBV6-5 - TRBJ1-4
CASSISGGITDTQYF TGTGCCAGCAGCATTAGCGGGGGGATAACAGATACGCAGTATTTT - TRBV7-2 TRBD2 TRBJ2-3
CASSVAPGLVPYEQYF TGTGCCAGCAGCGTAGCCCCGGGACTAGTGCCCTACGAGCAGTACTTC - TRBV9 TRBD2 TRBJ2-7
CAWSVQRETQYF TGTGCCTGGAGTGTACAGCGGGAGACCCAGTACTTC - TRBV30 - TRBJ2-5
CASSSSTAYTEAFF TGTGCCAGCAGCTCTTCGACAGCTTACACTGAAGCTTTCTTT - TRBV5-4 - TRBJ1-1
CASSPGGLAYNEQFF TGTGCCAGCAGCCCCGGGGGACTAGCGTACAATGAGCAGTTCTTC - TRBV11-3 TRBD2 TRBJ2-1
CASSLGLAWEETQYF TGTGCCAGCAGCTTAGGGCTAGCGTGGGAAGAGACCCAGTACTTC - TRBV7-3 - TRBJ2-5
CASSLGAGGNTEAFF TGTGCCAGCAGCTTAGGGGCAGGGGGCAACACTGAAGCTTTCTTT - TRBV7-9 TRBD1 TRBJ1-1
CASSSQQGRSTGELFF TGTGCCAGCAGTTCCCAACAGGGTCGTTCGACCGGGGAGCTGTTTTTT - TRBV6-5 - TRBJ2-2
CASSPAAGTAYLAKNIQYF TGTGCCAGCAGCCCTGCAGCCGGGACAGCCTATCTAGCCAAAAACATTCAGTACTTC - TRBV7-9 TRBD1 TRBJ2-4
CASSLSSGETQYF TGTGCCAGCAGCTTGTCTAGTGGGGAGACCCAGTACTTC - TRBV7-2 - TRBJ2-5
CASSTDKSSYEQYF TGTGCCAGCAGCACCGACAAGAGCTCCTACGAGCAGTACTTC - TRBV11-1 - TRBJ2-7
CSVPEYKTGDIGELFF TGCAGCGTCCCCGAATATAAAACGGGTGATATCGGGGAGCTGTTTTTT - TRBV29-1 - TRBJ2-2
CASSLGQGSDGTQYF TGTGCCAGCAGCTTAGGACAGGGGTCAGATGGGACCCAGTACTTC - TRBV7-3 TRBD1 TRBJ2-5
CAIYPTQGADGYTF TGTGCCATCTATCCTACCCAGGGGGCAGATGGCTACACCTTC - TRBV10-3 TRBD1 TRBJ1-2
CASSSGRALSGNTIYF TGTGCCAGCAGCTCGGGCAGGGCACTCTCTGGAAACACCATATATTTT - TRBV11-2 - TRBJ1-3
CASRTPGTNYEQYF TGTGCCAGCAGGACGCCCGGGACAAACTACGAGCAGTACTTC - TRBV6-5 - TRBJ2-7
CASSQDLNSYGYTF TGTGCCAGCAGCCAAGATCTTAACAGCTATGGCTACACCTTC - TRBV3-1/TRBV3-2 - TRBJ1-2
CASRLTGDNNEQFF TGTGCCAGCCGATTGACAGGGGATAACAATGAGCAGTTCTTC - TRBV6-5 TRBD1 TRBJ2-1
CASSSGSLFDGYTF TGTGCCAGCAGCTCGGGAAGCTTATTCGATGGCTACACCTTC - TRBV11-2 - TRBJ1-2
CASSPNRGLNEQFF TGTGCCAGCAGCCCTAACAGGGGGCTCAATGAGCAGTTCTTC - TRBV3-1/TRBV3-2 TRBD1 TRBJ2-1
CASSPSTGTLGYTF TGTGCCAGCAGCCCTAGTACAGGAACCCTTGGCTACACCTTC - TRBV11-2 - TRBJ1-2
CASSSVGQGQKRETQYF TGTGCCAGCAGCTCGGTGGGACAGGGGCAAAAAAGGGAGACCCAGTACTTC - TRBV5-6 TRBD1 TRBJ2-5
CASSEEAGSGVQETQYF TGTGCCAGCAGTGAAGAAGCGGGTAGCGGGGTGCAAGAGACCCAGTACTTC medium-sized TRBV2 TRBD2 TRBJ2-5
CASSLDRGPRTEAFF TGTGCCAGCAGCCTTGACAGGGGGCCGAGGACTGAAGCTTTCTTT - TRBV5-6 TRBD1 TRBJ1-1
CASSFEVPYLTPLHF TGTGCCAGCAGCTTCGAGGTCCCCTATCTGACACCCCTCCACTTT - TRBV7-9 - TRBJ1-6
CASITTGTYGYTF TGTGCCAGCATTACGACAGGGACCTATGGCTACACCTTC - TRBV12-3/TRBV12-4 TRBD1 TRBJ1-2
CASSETQGGYGYTF TGTGCCAGCAGTGAAACCCAGGGAGGCTATGGCTACACCTTC - TRBV6-1 - TRBJ1-2
CASSEVGDRGDEQYF TGTGCCAGCAGTGAAGTAGGGGACAGGGGAGACGAGCAGTACTTC - TRBV6-1 TRBD1 TRBJ2-7
CASSTGIAGGYTF TGTGCCAGCAGCACCGGGATCGCGGGGGGCTACACCTTC - TRBV6-5 - TRBJ1-2